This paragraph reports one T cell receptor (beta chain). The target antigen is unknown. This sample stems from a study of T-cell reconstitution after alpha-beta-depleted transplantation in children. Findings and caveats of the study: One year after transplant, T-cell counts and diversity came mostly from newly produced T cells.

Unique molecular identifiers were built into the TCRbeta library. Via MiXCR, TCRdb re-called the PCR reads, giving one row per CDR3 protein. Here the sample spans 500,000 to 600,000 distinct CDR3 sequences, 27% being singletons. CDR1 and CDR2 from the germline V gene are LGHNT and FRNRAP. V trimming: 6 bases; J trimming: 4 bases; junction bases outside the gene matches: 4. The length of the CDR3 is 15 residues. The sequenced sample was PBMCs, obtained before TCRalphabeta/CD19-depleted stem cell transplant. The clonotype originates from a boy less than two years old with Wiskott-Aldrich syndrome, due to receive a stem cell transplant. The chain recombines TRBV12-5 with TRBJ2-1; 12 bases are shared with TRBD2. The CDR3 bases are TGTGCTAGTGGCCCTAGCGGGAGGGTATACAATGAGCAGTTCTTC. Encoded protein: CASGPSGRVYNEQFF.